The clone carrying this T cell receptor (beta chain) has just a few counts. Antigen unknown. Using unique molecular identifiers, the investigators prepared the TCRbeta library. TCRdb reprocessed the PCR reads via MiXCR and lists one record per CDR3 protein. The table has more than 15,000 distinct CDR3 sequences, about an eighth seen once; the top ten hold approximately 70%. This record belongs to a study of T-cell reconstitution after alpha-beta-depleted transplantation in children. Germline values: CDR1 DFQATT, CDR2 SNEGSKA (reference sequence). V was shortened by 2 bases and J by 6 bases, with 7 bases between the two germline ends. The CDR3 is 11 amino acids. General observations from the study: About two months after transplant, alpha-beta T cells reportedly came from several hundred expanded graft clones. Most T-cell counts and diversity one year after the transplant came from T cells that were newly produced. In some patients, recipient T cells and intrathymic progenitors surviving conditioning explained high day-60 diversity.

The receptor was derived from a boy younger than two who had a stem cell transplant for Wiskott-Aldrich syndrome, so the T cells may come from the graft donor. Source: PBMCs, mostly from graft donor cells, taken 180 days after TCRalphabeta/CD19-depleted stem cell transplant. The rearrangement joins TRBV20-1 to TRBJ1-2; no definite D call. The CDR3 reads CSARTGDGYTF. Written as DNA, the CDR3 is TGCAGTGCTAGAACCGGGGATGGCTACACCTTC.